Described below is a single T cell receptor beta chain sequence and its context. Data came from immunoSEQ multiplex PCR; TCRdb stores just in-frame clones and leaves some out. The profile shows about 440,000 clones, roughly 91% of them singletons. The CDR3 is made up of 15 amino acids. The V gene's germline CDR1 is SGHRS and CDR2 YFSETQ. Trimming removed 0 bases at V and 0 bases at J, with 7 bases between. The sample belongs to a study of blood T cell repertoires in COVID-19. Study-level information: Acute-phase and convalescent COVID-19 samples originated in the United States, Italy and Spain.

The receptor's source is a woman aged 30 to 39 with acute or convalescent COVID-19. The V and J genes are TRBV5-1 and TRBJ2-1; D is perhaps TRBD1 (5 bases). The sample taken for sequencing was peripheral blood. This CDR3 reads CASSLGQNSYNEQFF. CDR3 sequence (DNA): TGCGCCAGCAGCTTGGGACAGAACTCCTACAATGAGCAGTTCTTC. Combining the CDR3 with reference TRBV5-1 and TRBJ2-1 gives the whole variable domain KAGVTQTPRYLIKTRGQQVTLSCSPISGHRSVSWYQQTPGQGLQFLFEYFSETQRNKGNFPGRFSGRQFSNSRSEMNVSTLELGDSALYLCASSLGQNSYNEQFFGPGTRLTVL.